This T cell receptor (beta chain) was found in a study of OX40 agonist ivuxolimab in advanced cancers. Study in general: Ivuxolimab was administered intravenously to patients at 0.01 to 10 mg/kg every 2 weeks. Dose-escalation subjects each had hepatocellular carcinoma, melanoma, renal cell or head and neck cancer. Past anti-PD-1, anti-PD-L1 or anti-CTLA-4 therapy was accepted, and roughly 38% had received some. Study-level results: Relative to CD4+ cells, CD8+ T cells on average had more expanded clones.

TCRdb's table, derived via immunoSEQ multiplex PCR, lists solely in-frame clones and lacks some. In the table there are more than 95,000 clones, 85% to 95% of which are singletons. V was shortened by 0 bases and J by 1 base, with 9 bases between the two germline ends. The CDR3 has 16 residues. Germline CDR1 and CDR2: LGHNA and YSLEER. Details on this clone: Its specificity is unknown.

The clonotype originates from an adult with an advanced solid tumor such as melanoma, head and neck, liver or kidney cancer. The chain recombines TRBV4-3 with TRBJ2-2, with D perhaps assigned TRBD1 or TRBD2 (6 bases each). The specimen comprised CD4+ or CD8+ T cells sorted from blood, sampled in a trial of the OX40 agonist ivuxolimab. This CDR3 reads CASSQDRGRNTGELFF. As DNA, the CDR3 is TGCGCCAGCAGCCAAGATCGGGGGCGGAACACCGGGGAGCTGTTTTTT.